This is a list of T cell receptor beta chains from one sample in a study of blood T cell repertoires in COVID-19. Some clones are missing from TCRdb's copy, which holds only in-frame ones; the method was immunoSEQ multiplex PCR. This table has 360,000 or so clones, around nine tenths appearing once. The sample comprised PBMCs or T cells enriched from blood (not recorded which). The receptors derive from a woman aged 30 to 39 who had recovered from COVID-19. Both conserved end residues are part of each CDR3. The D gene is left open where the match is weak. For some rows the clone size is stated as once, few or many, or as a class when expanded; others skip it.

>once|.|TRBJ1-4|TRBV2
TGTGCCAGCAGTGAATACGCAGGGAGGCCGGAAAAACTGTTTTTT
CASSEYAGRPEKLFF
>once|TRBD1|TRBJ1-1|TRBV5-1
TGCGCCAGCAGCTCATCGGGACAGATGACTAAAGCTTTCTTT
CASSSSGQMTKAFF
>.|.|TRBJ2-7|TRBV19
TGTGCCAGTAGTTCCTCAATTCCGGGCGAGCAGTACTTC
CASSSSIPGEQYF
>.|.|TRBJ1-1|TRBV25-1
TGTGCCAGCAGTGAATACGGGGGACGCTTGAACACTGAAGCTTTCTTT
CASSEYGGRLNTEAFF
>.|.|TRBJ1-1|TRBV18
TGTGCCAGCTCACCATCGGTGATGAACACTGAAGCTTTCTTT
CASSPSVMNTEAFF
>.|TRBD2|TRBJ2-3|TRBV6-4
TGTGCCAGCAGTGACCGGACTAGCGGGGGGGCCGATACGCAGTATTTT
CASSDRTSGGADTQYF
>.|.|TRBJ1-1|TRBV7-8
TGTGCCAGCACCTTCAATGGTGGAGGGCTGGGCATGAACACTGAAGCTTTCTTT
CASTFNGGGLGMNTEAFF
>.|TRBD2|TRBJ2-1|TRBV18
TGTGCCAGCTCACCCTCGGGACTAGCGGACGACAATGAGCAGTTCTTC
CASSPSGLADDNEQFF
>.|.|TRBJ1-3|TRBV19
TGTGCCAGTAGTATAGGGGGATGGGGACATAGAGCCGGAAACACCATATATTTT
CASSIGGWGHRAGNTIYF
>.|.|TRBJ2-5|TRBV9
TGTGCCAGCAGCGTAGGCGGGCGAGAGACCCAGTACTTC
CASSVGGRETQYF
>.|TRBD1|TRBJ1-1|TRBV18
TGTGCCAGCTCCCCACTGCCGGGACAGAAGAACACTGAAGCTTTCTTT
CASSPLPGQKNTEAFF
>.|.|TRBJ2-7|TRBV27
TGTGCCAGCAGTTTGGGGGGTAGGTACGAGCAGTACTTC
CASSLGGRYEQYF
>.|.|TRBJ1-2|TRBV2
TGTGCCAGCAGTTCTAGGCAGGGCAGTATAAAGGGCTACACCTTC
CASSSRQGSIKGYTF
>.|.|TRBJ1-2|TRBV12-5
TGTGCTAGTGGTTTGGTTATACAAGGAGATGGCTACACCTTC
CASGLVIQGDGYTF
>few|.|TRBJ2-4|TRBV7-2
TGTGCCAGCAGCTTAGAGGGGGGGCAAGCCAAAAACATTCAGTACTTC
CASSLEGGQAKNIQYF
>.|.|TRBJ1-1|TRBV6-2/TRBV6-3
TGTGCCAGCAGTTACTCTGGCCTGGTGAACACTGAAGCTTTCTTT
CASSYSGLVNTEAFF
>once|.|TRBJ2-1|TRBV28
TGTGGGGTGATGGCTAGCCGACCCTACAATGAGCAGTTCTTC
CGVMASRPYNEQFF
>few|TRBD2|TRBJ2-7|TRBV6-2/TRBV6-3
TGTGCCAGCAGTTACTCGACTAGTTACCTCCTAGGCGGGAGGAGGTACGAGCAGTACTTC
CASSYSTSYLLGGRRYEQYF
>.|.|TRBJ1-5|TRBV12-3/TRBV12-4
TGTGCCAGCAGACACGGGAATCAGCCCCAGCATTTT
CASRHGNQPQHF
>.|TRBD1|TRBJ1-3|TRBV18
TGTGCCAGCTCCGAAGAGGACAGGCCTCCACTCGGCACCATATATTTT
CASSEEDRPPLGTIYF
>.|TRBD2|TRBJ2-1|TRBV28
TGTGCCAGCAGTTTAGGTGAGGTGGGAGGGTCCTACAATGAGCAGTTCTTC
CASSLGEVGGSYNEQFF
>.|.|TRBJ2-1|TRBV27
TGTGCCAGCAGTTTGGGCCGTATCAAGGCCTTCTCCTACAATGAGCAGTTCTTC
CASSLGRIKAFSYNEQFF
>.|TRBD1|TRBJ1-1|TRBV11-1
TGTGCCAGCAGCCCCACAGGGGTAGTGACTGAAGCTTTCTTT
CASSPTGVVTEAFF
>.|.|TRBJ2-7|TRBV7-2
TGTGCCAGCAGCTTAGTGCCGGGAAGCTCCTACGAGCAGTACTTC
CASSLVPGSSYEQYF
>.|TRBD2|TRBJ2-7|TRBV6-5
TGTGCCAGCAGTAATAGCGGGGGGGCCTACGAGCAGTACTTC
CASSNSGGAYEQYF
>.|.|TRBJ1-2|TRBV3-1/TRBV3-2
TGTGCCAGCAGCCCGACAAGAGATCCCTCTTATGGCTACACCTTC
CASSPTRDPSYGYTF
>.|.|TRBJ2-4|TRBV30
TGTGCCTGGAGTGGGTATCAGTTAGCCAAAAACATTCAGTACTTC
CAWSGYQLAKNIQYF
>.|TRBD1|TRBJ1-4|TRBV7-2
TGTGCCAGCAGCCCCCGCCAGGGGGCGGCAAGTAATGAAAAACTGTTTTTT
CASSPRQGAASNEKLFF
>once|TRBD1|TRBJ2-7|TRBV5-4
TGTGCCAGCAGCTTTGACAGGGCTGGAGAGCAGTACTTC
CASSFDRAGEQYF
>once|TRBD1|TRBJ2-7|TRBV28
TGTGCCAGCAACTCCGGGACAGGGGGATTCGAGCAGTACTTC
CASNSGTGGFEQYF
>.|.|TRBJ2-1|TRBV10-3
TGTGCCATCAGGGGGGCCAGCGGGACTTACAATGAGCAGTTCTTC
CAIRGASGTYNEQFF
>.|TRBD2|TRBJ2-1|TRBV30
TGTGCCTGGAGTAAGGGACTAGCGGCTAATTTCCAGTTCTTC
CAWSKGLAANFQFF
>.|.|TRBJ2-7|TRBV7-2
TGTGCCAGCGGGCTTAAACGAACCTACGAGCAGTACTTC
CASGLKRTYEQYF
>.|.|TRBJ1-1|TRBV28
TGTGCCAGCAGTTTAAAGCCCCCTCCAGCTTTCTTT
CASSLKPPPAFF
>.|.|TRBJ1-1|TRBV20-1
TGCAGTGCTAGTCGCGGGGGTATGAACACTGAAGCTTTCTTT
CSASRGGMNTEAFF
>.|.|TRBJ2-1|TRBV5-6
TGTGCCAGCAGCAGCCCCCATGACAGGTTTCAAGGCAATGAGCAGTTCTTC
CASSSPHDRFQGNEQFF
>.|.|TRBJ1-1|TRBV4-1
TGCGCCAGCAGCCAAGATGGTGGGGCTGAGGCTGAAGCTTTCTTT
CASSQDGGAEAEAFF
>.|TRBD1|TRBJ2-6|TRBV4-3
TGCGCCAGCAGCCAAGGGGACAGCTTCTCTGGGGCCAACGTCCTGACTTTC
CASSQGDSFSGANVLTF
>.|.|TRBJ1-1|TRBV5-4
TGTGCCAGCAGCTACGCCCCGGGACAACCGAACACTGAAGCTTTCTTT
CASSYAPGQPNTEAFF
>few|.|TRBJ1-1|TRBV27
TGTGCCAGCAGCACTGGGTTAGGCAGGTTCATTCAAGCTTTCTTT
CASSTGLGRFIQAFF
>.|TRBD2|TRBJ2-7|TRBV9
TGTGCCAGCAGCGTACGGGGGGAAGGAGGAATCTACGAGCAGTACTTC
CASSVRGEGGIYEQYF
>.|.|TRBJ1-4|TRBV4-1
TGCGCCAGCAGCCAAGATGCGGGGTTAGGGGGAGGGAGAGATGAAAAACTGTTTTTT
CASSQDAGLGGGRDEKLFF
>.|.|TRBJ1-5|TRBV9
TGTGCCAGCAGCGCCGGCCTTGGAGGGTATGATCAGCCCCAGCATTTT
CASSAGLGGYDQPQHF
>.|TRBD1|TRBJ2-7|TRBV11-1
TGTGCCAGCAGCTTGACAGGGGGCCCTTACGAGCAGTACTTC
CASSLTGGPYEQYF
>.|.|TRBJ1-1|TRBV6-5
TGTGCCAGCAGCCGATTGGGTGGGCTGGGCACTGAAGCTTTCTTT
CASSRLGGLGTEAFF
>.|TRBD1|TRBJ2-7|TRBV3-1/TRBV3-2
TGTGCCAGCAGCCAAGACAGACAGGGTTGGTACGAGCAGTACTTC
CASSQDRQGWYEQYF
>.|.|TRBJ1-3|TRBV7-6
TGTGCCAGCAGCCGGACAGAGCTTGACACCATATATTTT
CASSRTELDTIYF
>.|TRBD1|TRBJ1-4|TRBV7-9
TGTGCCAGCAGCACGGGACAGGGAGAAAAACTGTTTTTT
CASSTGQGEKLFF
>.|.|TRBJ2-3|TRBV9
TGTGCCAGCAGCATTCGCTCCCAGACAGATACGCAGTATTTT
CASSIRSQTDTQYF
>few|.|TRBJ1-1|TRBV5-4
TGTGCCAGCAGCTTGGCCGGTCAGGCCATAAGGGAAGCTTTCTTT
CASSLAGQAIREAFF